The 25 T cell receptor beta chains given below trace back to one sample, sequenced in a study of OX40 agonist ivuxolimab in advanced cancers. TCRdb's table, derived via immunoSEQ multiplex PCR, lists solely in-frame clones and lacks some. The sample includes about 40,000 clones, approximately 90% of them seen just once. Sequenced here: CD4+ or CD8+ T cells sorted from blood, sampled in a trial of the OX40 agonist ivuxolimab. These receptors were obtained from an adult with an advanced solid tumor such as melanoma, head and neck, liver or kidney cancer.

The chain recombines TRBV6-1 with TRBJ1-3; either TRBD1 or TRBD2 may fit D (5 bases each). The better agreement between TRBJ2-2 and the DNA end casts doubt on the J call. The CDR3 sequence is 16 residues long. The germline gives CDR1 MNHNS, CDR2 SASEGT. The CDR3 is CASSELRGRGFGELFF. The CDR3 nucleotides are TGTGCCAGCAGTGAACTAAGGGGACGAGGGTTCGGGGAGCTGTTTTTT.

J is TRBJ1-1 and V is TRBV4-1; D is undetermined. CDR3 length: 14 residues. The V end lost 4 bases, the J end lost 3 bases, and 12 bases lay between the germline ends. Germline V gene data show CDR1 as MGHRA and CDR2 as YSYEKL. CDR3 region: CASSLSSGDTEAFF. CDR3 DNA sequence: TGCGCCAGCAGCCTCTCCTCTGGGGACACTGAAGCTTTCTTT.

This clone showed up just once. V is TRBV11-2 and J is TRBJ1-2; tentatively, D is TRBD1 (5 bases). Trimming stripped 0 bases from V and 6 bases from J, with 17 bases between. The germline gives CDR1 SGHAT, CDR2 FQNNGV. The CDR3 totals 16 residues. CDR3 DNA: TGTGCCAGCAGCTTAGATCGGTTGTGGGGCGAGGATGGCTACACCTTC. Protein: CASSLDRLWGEDGYTF.

This clone was recorded once. The chain couples TRBV11-2 to TRBJ1-1; D is uncertain. CDR1 SGHAT and CDR2 FQNNGV come from the germline V gene. The CDR3 covers 16 residues. V dropped 3 bases and J dropped 0 bases, with 14 bases sitting between them. CDR3 in amino acids: CASSFGRVSMNTEAFF. The CDR3 region has the DNA TGTGCCAGCAGCTTTGGGAGGGTATCCATGAACACTGAAGCTTTCTTT.

A few counts support this clone. The J gene is TRBJ1-1, the V gene TRBV4-1; no clear D. Per germline, CDR1 MGHRA and CDR2 YSYEKL. Trimming pared 0 bases from V and 3 bases from J, leaving 11 bases between. The CDR3 sequence is 15 residues long. CDR3 sequence reads: CASSQDPGSYTEAFF. DNA of the CDR3: TGCGCCAGCAGCCAAGATCCGGGCAGTTACACTGAAGCTTTCTTT.

This clone showed up just once. The V call is TRBV19, the J call TRBJ2-1; 10 positions agree with TRBD1. V lost 5 bases and J lost 7; bases outside the gene matches: 8. CDR1 is LNHDA, CDR2 SQIVND, per germline (reference sequence). The CDR3 spans 15 residues. CDR3: CASSSRTGGLNEQFF. As DNA, the CDR3 is TGTGCCAGTAGTTCCCGGACAGGGGGTCTAAATGAGCAGTTCTTC.

The chain employs TRBV6-1 and TRBJ2-7; unclear D gene. Germline CDR1 MNHNS, CDR2 SASEGT. The CDR3 covers 12 residues. V lost 0 bases and J lost 7, with 7 bases in between. The CDR3 nucleotides are TGTGCCAGCAGTGAAGCTTACGTGGAGCAGTACTTC. It encodes CASSEAYVEQYF.

V is TRBV5-1 and J is TRBJ2-7; no clear D gene. V was clipped by 0 bases and J by 6 bases, with 13 bases between them. The CDR3 has 14 residues. Germline CDR1 is SGHRS and CDR2 is YFSETQ. The CDR3 is CASSLGGEMREQYF. The CDR3 DNA sequence: TGCGCCAGCAGCTTGGGGGGTGAAATGCGCGAGCAGTACTTC.

The V and J genes are TRBV6-6 and TRBJ2-3; D unclear. Looked up from germline, CDR1 is MNHNY and CDR2 is SVGAGI (reference sequence). CDR3 length: 16 residues. Between the trimmed V and J ends, which lost 5 bases and 2 bases, there was a span of 17 bases. This CDR3 reads CASSRPPGINTDTQYF. The CDR3 DNA reads as TGTGCCAGCAGTCGCCCCCCGGGCATTAACACAGATACGCAGTATTTT.

This clone was counted a few times. One end of the junction does not line up with germline, which may come from a read error. Other DNA sequences from this sample encode an identical CDR3 as well. J is TRBJ2-7 and V is TRBV4-1; D is undetermined. The germline CDR1 and CDR2 sequences are MGHRA and YSYEKL. The length of the CDR3 is 15 residues. Here the CDR3 reads CASSQEKHTSYEQYF. The CDR3 DNA reads TGTGCCAGCAGCCAAGAAAAACACACGTCCTACGAGCAGTACTTC.

The CDR3 loop reads CASSPRTGVGYGYTF. CDR3 DNA sequence: TGTGCCAGCAGCCCCAGGACTGGGGTTGGCTATGGCTACACCTTC. The chain links TRBV7-2 to TRBJ1-2, with D unresolved. CDR3 length equals 15 residues. CDR1 and CDR2 (germline): SGHTA, FQGNSA. Trimming removed 5 bases at V and 4 bases at J, with 17 bases between.

This chain connects TRBV7-2 to TRBJ1-3; D not certain. Germline values: CDR1 SGHTA, CDR2 FQGNSA. This CDR3 has 15 residues. The ends were cut back, 6 bases at V and 0 bases at J, with 12 bases in the middle. The CDR3 sequence is CASSFRSFSGNTIYF. Here the CDR3 DNA reads TGTGCCAGCAGTTTTAGGTCCTTCTCTGGAAACACCATATATTTT.

The chain joins TRBV5-1 to TRBJ2-6, with D possibly TRBD2 on 5 matching bases. The CDR3 totals 18 residues. Trimming took off 5 bases at V and 0 bases at J, with 18 bases between the two ends. Per the germline V gene, CDR1 is SGHRS and CDR2 is YFSETQ. The CDR3 DNA sequence: TGCGCCAGCAGTCCTCTTGCCGGGGTAAGCTCTGGGGCCAACGTCCTGACTTTC. It yields the protein CASSPLAGVSSGANVLTF.

The chain joins TRBV10-1 to TRBJ2-7; D is tentatively TRBD1 or TRBD2 (7 bases each). V lost 6 bases, J lost 3 bases, and 12 bases lay in between. Germline-derived CDR1 and CDR2 are WNHNN and SYGVQD (reference sequence). The CDR3 totals 13 residues. This chain's CDR3 is CASSSGTDYEQYF. CDR3 bases: TGCGCCAGCAGCAGCGGGACAGACTACGAGCAGTACTTC.

The chain combines TRBV4-2 with TRBJ2-1; tentatively, D is TRBD1 (5 bases). The CDR3 length is 13 residues. Trimming cost V 0 bases and J 8 bases, with 8 bases left between them. The germline gives CDR1 LGHNA, CDR2 YNFKEQ. The chain's CDR3 is CASSQDSGYEQFF. In DNA, the CDR3 is TGTGCCAGCAGCCAAGATTCAGGGTATGAGCAGTTCTTC.

V usage is TRBV28 and J usage is TRBJ1-6; D is possibly TRBD1 (6 bases). The germline CDR1 and CDR2 sequences are MDHEN and SYDVKM. This CDR3 contains 17 residues. Trimming stripped 3 bases from V and 1 base from J, with 13 bases between. CDR3 sequence: CASSLLLTGSYNSPLHF. As DNA, the CDR3 is TGTGCCAGCAGTTTGCTTCTGACAGGATCCTATAATTCACCCCTCCACTTT.

This chain connects TRBV5-8 to TRBJ1-5; 8 nucleotides line up with TRBD1. The V gene's germline CDR1 is SGHTS and CDR2 YDEGEE. The CDR3 is made up of 15 amino acids. Trimming removed 0 bases from V and 7 bases from J; junction bases left unmatched: 6. The CDR3: CASSLALTGEQPQHF. Written as DNA, the CDR3 is TGTGCCAGCAGCTTGGCTTTGACAGGGGAGCAGCCCCAGCATTTT. Full variable domain (remainder filled in from reference TRBV5-8 and TRBJ1-5): EAGVTQSPTHLIKTRGQQATLRCSPISGHTSVYWYQQALGLGLQFLLWYDEGEERNRGNFPPRFSGRQFPNYSSELNVNALELEDSALYLCASSLALTGEQPQHFGDGTRLSIL.

This clone is labeled medium-sized. This chain uses TRBV7-2 with TRBJ1-1, with D tentatively TRBD1 (5 bases). This CDR3 comprises 14 residues. Trimming took off 3 bases at V and 3 bases at J, with 11 bases between the two ends. Germline lookup yields CDR1 SGHTA and CDR2 FQGNSA. CDR3 nucleotide sequence: TGTGCCAGCAGCTTCACAGGAGGGGACACTGAAGCTTTCTTT. It yields the protein CASSFTGGDTEAFF.

The chain couples TRBV28 to TRBJ2-1; D ambiguous. Germline V gene data show CDR1 as MDHEN and CDR2 as SYDVKM. CDR3 length: 14 residues. V lost 1 base, J lost 0 bases, and 4 bases lay in between. The CDR3 region has the DNA TGTGCCAGCAGTTTATCGAGCTCCTACAATGAGCAGTTCTTC. Protein product: CASSLSSSYNEQFF. The entire variable domain, with the rest obtained from reference TRBV28 and TRBJ2-1, is as follows: DVKVTQSSRYLVKRTGEKVFLECVQDMDHENMFWYRQDPGLGLRLIYFSYDVKMKEKGDIPEGYSVSREKKERFSLILESASTNQTSMYLCASSLSSSYNEQFFGPGTRLTVL.

The gene calls are TRBV18 and TRBJ1-2; D gene ambiguous. CDR1 is KGHSH and CDR2 is LQKENI in the germline V gene. The V and J ends lost 8 bases and 4 bases respectively, with 20 bases between them. The CDR3 contains 15 residues. The CDR3 is CASPSIQEGIYGYTF. The DNA for the CDR3 is TGTGCCAGCCCCTCTATCCAAGAGGGAATCTATGGCTACACCTTC.

J is TRBJ2-5 and V is TRBV5-1, with a possible D match to TRBD1 (5 bases). Trimming removed 0 bases from V and 1 base from J, with 7 bases in between. CDR1 is SGHRS, CDR2 YFSETQ, per germline. The CDR3 is 14 amino acids. CDR3 residues: CASSLGGLQETQYF. CDR3 nucleotides: TGCGCCAGCAGCTTGGGGGGCCTCCAAGAGACCCAGTACTTC.

The sample holds one count of this clone. The rearrangement links TRBV7-2 to TRBJ1-1; D is ambiguous. V lost 5 bases, J lost 3 bases, and 16 bases lay in between. Per the germline V gene, CDR1 is SGHTA and CDR2 is FQGNSA. The CDR3 extends over 15 amino acids. DNA for the CDR3: TGTGCCAGCAGCGACGACCTTGGGAGGTACACTGAAGCTTTCTTT. Encoded protein: CASSDDLGRYTEAFF.

The chain combines TRBV4-2 with TRBJ2-7; no clear D gene. Trimming shortened V by 5 bases and J by 2 bases, and 13 bases separated the two germline ends. The germline CDR1 and CDR2 sequences are LGHNA and YNFKEQ. The CDR3 is 14 amino acids. The CDR3 is CASSLTTAPYEQYF. DNA of the CDR3: TGTGCCAGCAGCTTGACGACGGCCCCCTACGAGCAGTACTTC.

The J gene is TRBJ1-4, the V gene TRBV7-9; D possibly corresponds to TRBD1 (6 bases). The CDR3 is 14 residues long. Trimming took 5 bases from V and 11 from J, leaving 18 bases between them. CDR1 SEHNR and CDR2 FQNEAQ come from the germline V gene (reference sequence). The CDR3 nucleotides are TGTGCCAGCAGCCTACCCCAGGACAGTCGGAAACTGTTTTTT. It is translated as CASSLPQDSRKLFF.

The rearrangement joins TRBV4-1 to TRBJ1-2, with TRBD1 as a possible D gene (6 bases). Germline CDR1 is MGHRA and CDR2 is YSYEKL. The CDR3 covers 15 residues. Trimming stripped 4 bases from V and 4 bases from J, with 16 bases between. For the CDR3, the DNA is TGCGCCAGCAGCCTTACGAGACAGGAGGTCTATGGCTACACCTTC. This translates into CASSLTRQEVYGYTF.